The 32 T cell receptor beta chains given below trace back to one sample, sequenced in a study of cytomegalovirus exposure and HLA in healthy donors. The table came from immunoSEQ multiplex PCR; TCRdb's copy has only in-frame clones and leaves some out. Of 250,000 to 350,000 clones in the sample, around 86% were seen once. The sample was PBMCs. The source is a woman between 18 and 30 years old in good health and CMV-seronegative.

In its sample, this clone was seen a few times. The chain recombines TRBV18 with TRBJ1-2; 7 bases map to TRBD1. The CDR3 loop spans 15 amino acids. Germline CDR1 and CDR2: KGHSH and LQKENI. V trimming: 3 bases; J trimming: 4 bases; junction bases outside the gene matches: 8. DNA for the CDR3: TGTGCCAGCTCACCCTCTCTTGACAGGGTCTATGGCTACACCTTC. Translated, it gives CASSPSLDRVYGYTF.

This chain uses TRBV6-6 with TRBJ2-7; 7 bases line up with TRBD1. From germline, CDR1 is MNHNY and CDR2 SVGAGI (reference sequence). Unmatched junction bases numbered 11, after V lost 10 bases and J lost 5 bases. The CDR3 loop spans 13 amino acids. The CDR3 sequence is CATRQGGFDEQYF. The CDR3, as DNA: TGTGCCACGAGACAGGGTGGGTTTGACGAGCAGTACTTC.

The chain has TRBV7-2 and TRBJ2-7; 12 positions match TRBD2. This CDR3 is 15 amino acids long. Germline V gene sequence: CDR1 SGHTA, CDR2 FQGNSA. V dropped 4 bases and J dropped 4; count of bases not matched to a gene: 5. CDR3 protein: CASSSTGTSGYEQYF. In DNA form, the CDR3 reads TGTGCCAGCAGCTCCACCGGGACTAGCGGGTACGAGCAGTACTTC.

V gene TRBV11-2 combines with J gene TRBJ2-7, with TRBD1 as a possible D gene (6 bases). Germline V CDR1 and CDR2: SGHAT, FQNNGV. This CDR3 comprises 14 residues. V was trimmed by 7 bases and J by 6 bases, leaving 19 bases between them. CDR3 residues: CASTQSGPRGEQYF. The CDR3 coding sequence is TGTGCCAGCACCCAGTCGGGACCCAGGGGCGAGCAGTACTTC.

V is TRBV27 and J is TRBJ1-4; D is ambiguous. The germline V gene encodes CDR1 MNHEY and CDR2 SMNVEV (reference sequence). V was shortened by 1 base and J by 4 bases, with 13 bases between the two germline ends. The CDR3 runs to 16 residues. CDR3 region: CASSLFRGKDNEKLFF. In nucleotides, the CDR3 is TGTGCCAGCAGTTTATTCCGAGGAAAGGATAATGAAAAACTGTTTTTT.

Here the CDR3 reads CASSVDRTSYEQYF. CDR3 bases: TGTGCCAGCAGCGTCGACAGGACCTCCTACGAGCAGTACTTC. The chain recombines TRBV6-1 with TRBJ2-7; the D gene is possibly TRBD1 (6 bases). The germline V and J ends were trimmed by 6 bases and 0 bases, with 12 bases remaining between them. This CDR3 is 14 amino acids long. Germline V gene data show CDR1 as MNHNS and CDR2 as SASEGT.

The table lists this clone with a count of one. The rearrangement uses TRBV13 and TRBJ2-3; the match to TRBD2 covers 12 bases. Per the germline V gene, CDR1 is PRHDT and CDR2 is FYEKMQ (reference sequence). The CDR3 consists of 16 residues. With V trimmed by 5 bases and J by 1 base, 4 bases remained unmatched. CDR3 loop: CASSVTSGGGTDTQYF. CDR3 bases: TGTGCCAGCAGCGTGACTAGCGGGGGAGGCACAGATACGCAGTATTTT.

This chain joins TRBV27 and TRBJ2-1; TRBD2 aligns across 11 bases. The junction had 8 bases not matched to a gene; V was cut back by 7 bases and J by 0 bases. This CDR3 contains 17 residues. Germline V gene lookup returns CDR1 MNHEY and CDR2 SMNVEV (reference sequence). The CDR3 is CASTGLADDSSYNEQFF. CDR3 sequence (DNA): TGTGCCAGCACGGGACTAGCGGACGACAGCTCCTACAATGAGCAGTTCTTC.

The genes are TRBV2 and TRBJ2-3, with D perhaps matching TRBD2 (6 bases). Germline-derived CDR1 and CDR2 are SNHLY and FYNNEI. The CDR3 extends over 14 amino acids. V lost 6 bases, J lost 2 bases, and 12 bases lay in between. The CDR3 DNA sequence: TGTGCCAGCAGACCGGGACTCTCCACAGATACGCAGTATTTT. This codes for CASRPGLSTDTQYF.

This chain uses TRBV5-1 with TRBJ2-3; TRBD2 is a possible D gene (6 bases). V shed 5 bases and J shed 0 bases, with 13 bases lying between them. The CDR3 consists of 15 residues. Germline CDR1 SGHRS, CDR2 YFSETQ. CDR3 nucleotides: TGCGCCAGCAGGACTGCCGGGACTAGCACAGATACGCAGTATTTT. It yields the protein CASRTAGTSTDTQYF.

The chain has TRBV7-3 and TRBJ2-5; 10 bases match TRBD2. Trimming removed 5 bases from V and 4 bases from J; junction bases left unmatched: 7. In germline, CDR1 is SGHTA, CDR2 FQGTGA. This CDR3 has 15 residues. The CDR3 protein is CASSPNLAGVETQYF. DNA for the CDR3: TGTGCCAGCAGCCCTAACCTAGCGGGAGTAGAGACCCAGTACTTC.

Concerning this clone: The DNA is omitted, as the CDR3 cannot be located on it reliably, and the CDR3 follows TCRdb's listing. This chain uses TRBV12-2 with TRBJ2-7; the listed D gene, TRBD2, was not tested against the DNA. TRBV12-2 is noted as a pseudogene. The CDR3 has 18 residues if both end residues are counted. This chain's CDR3 is CASRLGDLWAGGAEEQYF.

V is TRBV9 and J is TRBJ2-1, with TRBD2 matching 10 bases. The germline V gene has CDR1 SGDLS and CDR2 YYNGEE. This CDR3 contains 17 residues. Trimming cost V 1 base and J 9 bases; bases outside gene matches: 13. The CDR3 is CASSVYGASGSGGEQFF. In DNA, the CDR3 is TGTGCCAGCAGCGTATACGGAGCTAGCGGGAGCGGTGGTGAGCAGTTCTTC.

The chain has TRBV6-5 and TRBJ2-7; tentative D call: TRBD2 (5 bases). Deletions cut 2 bases from V and 5 bases from J, with 13 bases between. The CDR3 sequence is 14 residues long. Germline V lookup: CDR1 MNHEY, CDR2 SVGAGI. The chain's CDR3 is CASSYLPSGNEQYF. The CDR3 bases are TGTGCCAGCAGTTACCTACCTTCGGGGAACGAGCAGTACTTC.

The rearrangement joins TRBV6-1 to TRBJ2-7; TRBD1 agrees at 8 bases. V lost 7 bases, J lost 1 base, and 9 bases stayed unmatched. CDR3 size: 15 residues. From germline, CDR1 is MNHNS and CDR2 SASEGT. As DNA, the CDR3 is TGTGCCAGCATAGAAGGACAGGGCGGATCCTACGAGCAGTACTTC. Residues: CASIEGQGGSYEQYF.

This clone turned up a few times. The chain employs TRBV19 and TRBJ1-2; D might be TRBD1 (5 bases). Germline CDR1 reads LNHDA; CDR2 reads SQIVND (reference sequence). The CDR3 has 14 residues. V was cut by 2 bases and J by 4 bases, with 11 bases left in between. Here the CDR3 reads CASSISGGPYGYTF. In nucleotides, the CDR3 is TGTGCCAGTAGTATATCCGGGGGTCCCTATGGCTACACCTTC.

The chain couples TRBV5-4 to TRBJ2-1; perhaps TRBD2 as D (5 bases). Trimming stripped 6 bases from V and 5 bases from J, with 9 bases between. The CDR3 is 12 residues long. The germline CDR1 and CDR2 sequences are SGHNT and YYREEE (reference sequence). CDR3 residues: CASTPGNNEQFF. The CDR3 nucleotides read TGTGCCAGCACCCCGGGGAACAATGAGCAGTTCTTC.

The rearrangement links TRBV5-6 to TRBJ1-1; possibly TRBD1 for D (5 bases). V shed 3 bases and J shed 4 bases, with 13 bases lying between them. The CDR3 is 14 residues long. Germline CDR1 and CDR2: SGHDT and YYEEEE. CDR3: CASSSPGTFTEAFF. The CDR3 DNA sequence: TGTGCCAGCAGCTCCCCCGGGACTTTCACTGAAGCTTTCTTT.

The V and J genes are TRBV28 and TRBJ1-5, with D unresolved. The CDR3 has 15 amino acids. Germline CDR1 and CDR2: MDHEN and SYDVKM. Trimming took off 5 bases at V and 2 bases at J, with 13 bases between the two ends. The CDR3 loop reads CASSSQTLGNQPQHF. Written as DNA, the CDR3 is TGTGCCAGCAGTAGCCAGACACTGGGCAATCAGCCCCAGCATTTT.

This clone was observed a single time. The chain carries TRBV7-6 and TRBJ2-7, with a tentative D call TRBD2 (6 bases). Germline values: CDR1 SGHVS, CDR2 FNYEAQ. CDR3 size: 14 residues. Trimming took 1 base from V and 4 from J, leaving 11 bases between them. The CDR3 DNA reads as TGTGCCAGCAGCTTAGGTGGGGGGTGGTACGAGCAGTACTTC. It is translated as CASSLGGGWYEQYF.

The sample holds a few counts of this clone. J is TRBJ2-7 and V is TRBV13; D may be TRBD2 (5 bases). Germline V lookup: CDR1 PRHDT, CDR2 FYEKMQ (reference sequence). Between the trimmed V and J ends, which lost 8 bases and 0 bases, there was a span of 11 bases. CDR3 size: 13 residues. CDR3 nucleotides: TGTGCCAGCTCAGAGGAGGTCTCCTACGAGCAGTACTTC. Translated, it gives CASSEEVSYEQYF. The full variable domain, its missing parts supplied by reference TRBV13 and TRBJ2-7, is AAGVIQSPRHLIKEKRETATLKCYPIPRHDTVYWYQQGPGQDPQFLISFYEKMQSDKGSIPDRFSAQQFSDYHSELNMSSLELGDSALYFCASSEEVSYEQYFGPGTRLTVT.

CDR3 in DNA: TGTGCCAGCAGTTACGCCGGGGCAACTAATGAAAAACTGTTTTTT. Its translation: CASSYAGATNEKLFF. V and J are TRBV6-5 and TRBJ1-4, with D unresolved. V was clipped by 2 bases and J by 0 bases, with 7 bases between them. Germline values: CDR1 MNHEY, CDR2 SVGAGI. The CDR3 consists of 15 residues.

This clone was seen once. The gene calls are TRBV6-1 and TRBJ1-1, with TRBD1 as a possible D gene (5 bases). V lost 8 bases to trimming and J lost 1 base, with 11 bases between them. This CDR3 comprises 13 residues. Looked up from germline, CDR1 is MNHNS and CDR2 is SASEGT. The CDR3 coding sequence is TGTGCCAGCGGGGGGACTCCGAACACTGAAGCTTTCTTT. The encoded protein is CASGGTPNTEAFF.

This chain links TRBV9 with TRBJ2-3; the match to TRBD1 covers 7 bases. In germline, CDR1 is SGDLS, CDR2 YYNGEE. V lost 3 bases and J lost 0; bases outside the gene matches: 7. This CDR3 comprises 16 residues. Here the CDR3 DNA reads TGTGCCAGCAGCGGCCGGACAGGCTCTAGCACAGATACGCAGTATTTT. Translating gives CASSGRTGSSTDTQYF.

CDR3 sequence reads: CSASYYNEQFF. Written as DNA, the CDR3 is TGCAGTGCTAGTTATTACAATGAGCAGTTCTTC. The chain uses TRBV20-1 and TRBJ2-1; D call uncertain. The CDR3 loop spans 11 amino acids. The V gene lost 3 bases and the J gene lost 4 bases, with 4 bases spanning the gap. The germline CDR1 and CDR2 sequences are DFQATT and SNEGSKA (reference sequence).

This chain connects TRBV10-1 to TRBJ2-3; 7 nucleotides agree with TRBD1. The trim removed 9 bases at V and 2 bases at J, leaving 11 bases unmatched. This CDR3 region has 15 residues. Germline V gives CDR1 WNHNN, CDR2 SYGVQD (reference sequence). The CDR3: CARKWDSRNTDTQYF. The CDR3 nucleotides read TGCGCCAGGAAATGGGACAGCCGAAACACAGATACGCAGTATTTT.

The chain is built from TRBV25-1 and TRBJ1-1, with D unresolved. The CDR3 consists of 13 residues. Germline lookup yields CDR1 MGHDK and CDR2 SYGVNS. V gave up 4 bases and J gave up 0 bases, with 6 bases separating them. CDR3 in DNA: TGTGCCAGCAGTGCACATATGAACACTGAAGCTTTCTTT. Its protein is CASSAHMNTEAFF.

The V call is TRBV29-1, the J call TRBJ1-1; D might be TRBD1 (6 bases). The CDR3 contains 14 residues. Germline V gene data show CDR1 as SQVTM and CDR2 as ANQGSEA. Trimming stripped 7 bases from V and 0 bases from J, with 15 bases between. CDR3 nucleotides: TGCAGCGCTCGACAGGTACTCATGAACACTGAAGCTTTCTTT. Translation gives CSARQVLMNTEAFF.

Here the CDR3 reads CASSVGQGLYNEQFF. The DNA of the CDR3 is TGTGCCAGCAGCGTTGGACAGGGCTTATACAATGAGCAGTTCTTC. V usage is TRBV7-2 and J usage is TRBJ2-1; the match to TRBD1 covers 8 bases. This CDR3 has 15 amino acids. The V segment lost 5 bases and the J segment 4 bases; nucleotides outside the gene matches: 7. Germline CDR1 is SGHTA and CDR2 is FQGNSA.

The chain uses TRBV2 and TRBJ2-1; TRBD2 matches 9 bases. Germline V gives CDR1 SNHLY, CDR2 FYNNEI. V lost 2 bases to trimming and J lost 2 bases; unmatched junction nucleotides: 4. The length of the CDR3 is 16 residues. CDR3 nucleotides: TGTGCCAGCAGTGAACGGCTAGCGGGGACCTACAATGAGCAGTTCTTC. Protein product: CASSERLAGTYNEQFF.

The rearrangement uses TRBV28 and TRBJ2-1; 11 bases match TRBD1. V lost 11 bases, J lost 6 bases, and 6 bases stayed unmatched. This CDR3 contains 13 residues. Germline lookup yields CDR1 MDHEN and CDR2 SYDVKM. The CDR3 spells CAHGGTGGNEQFF. CDR3 nucleotide sequence: TGTGCCCATGGGGGGACAGGGGGCAATGAGCAGTTCTTC.

This clone was counted between two and nine times. The chain joins TRBV2 to TRBJ2-5; no definite D call. The V and J ends lost 8 bases and 0 bases respectively, with 25 bases between them. CDR1 SNHLY and CDR2 FYNNEI come from the germline V gene. This CDR3 has 18 residues. The CDR3 DNA reads TGTGCCAGCGGAGTAGTACGTGCTTCGGCCTTGTACCAAGAGACCCAGTACTTC. Encoded protein: CASGVVRASALYQETQYF.